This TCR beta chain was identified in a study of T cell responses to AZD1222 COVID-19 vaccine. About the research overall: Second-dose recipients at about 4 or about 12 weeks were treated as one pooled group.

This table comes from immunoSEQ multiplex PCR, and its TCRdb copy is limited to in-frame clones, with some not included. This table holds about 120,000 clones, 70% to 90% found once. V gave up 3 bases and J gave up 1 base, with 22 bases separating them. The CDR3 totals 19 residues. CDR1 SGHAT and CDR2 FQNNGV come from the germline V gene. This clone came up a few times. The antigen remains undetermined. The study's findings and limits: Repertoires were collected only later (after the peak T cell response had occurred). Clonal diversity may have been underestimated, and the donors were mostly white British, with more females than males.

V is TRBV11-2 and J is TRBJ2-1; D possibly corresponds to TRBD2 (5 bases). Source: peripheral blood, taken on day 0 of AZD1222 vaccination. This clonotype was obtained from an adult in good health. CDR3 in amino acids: CASSFRLAAPGRSYNEQFF. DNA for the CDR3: TGTGCCAGCAGCTTTAGGTTGGCAGCCCCGGGAAGGTCCTACAATGAGCAGTTCTTC.